This is a list of T cell receptor beta chains from one sample in a study of siplizumab effects on memory and regulatory T cells. Produced via immunoSEQ multiplex PCR; TCRdb's table is partial and in-frame only. The profile shows fewer than 80,000 clones, 93% of them singletons. Sequenced sample: CD8+ T cells sorted from blood. The receptors derive from a human donor in good health. Each CDR3 is given with its conserved first and last residue. The D gene is left open where the match is weak. Clone size, where shown, is once, few, many, or a class for clones that have expanded.

V gene	J gene	D gene	clone size	CDR3 protein	CDR3 DNA
TRBV9	TRBJ2-1	-	-	CASSGIYDEQFF	TGTGCCAGCAGTGGGATCTACGATGAGCAGTTCTTC
TRBV2	TRBJ1-2	-	few	CASSGPGDYGYTF	TGTGCCAGCAGTGGGCCAGGGGACTATGGCTACACCTTC
TRBV5-6	TRBJ1-1	-	-	CASTSRERGTEAFF	TGTGCCAGCACCAGCCGGGAGAGAGGCACTGAAGCTTTCTTT
TRBV7-9	TRBJ2-7	TRBD1	-	CASSSDRGWYEQYF	TGTGCCAGCAGCTCCGACAGGGGGTGGTACGAGCAGTACTTC
TRBV6-5	TRBJ2-7	-	-	CASSRDRDLFYEQYF	TGTGCCAGCAGCCGAGACCGGGACTTGTTTTACGAGCAGTACTTC
TRBV20-1	TRBJ1-1	-	-	CSARVGEGAFF	TGCAGTGCTAGAGTAGGGGAGGGGGCTTTCTTT
TRBV11-2	TRBJ2-7	TRBD2	-	CASSLLAGGSDEQYF	TGTGCCAGCAGCTTACTGGCGGGGGGCTCCGACGAGCAGTACTTC
TRBV20-1	TRBJ2-5	-	-	CSGGSGETQYF	TGCAGCGGGGGAAGTGGAGAGACCCAGTACTTC
TRBV19	TRBJ1-2	-	-	CASGSGGYTF	TGTGCCAGTGGAAGCGGTGGCTACACCTTC
TRBV6-5	TRBJ2-5	-	-	CASSLISGGVGAQYF	TGTGCCAGCAGCCTTATTAGCGGTGGGGTCGGGGCCCAGTACTTC
TRBV4-3	TRBJ2-1	-	once	CASSQGSLNEQFF	TGCGCCAGCAGCCAAGGATCTCTCAATGAGCAGTTCTTC
TRBV27	TRBJ1-4	TRBD1	-	CASTLHRDSNEKLFF	TGTGCCAGCACCCTCCACAGGGACAGCAATGAAAAACTGTTTTTT